The rows below give T cell receptor beta chains drawn from one sample of a study of cytomegalovirus exposure and HLA in healthy donors. The assay was immunoSEQ multiplex PCR, and TCRdb's table has in-frame clones only and misses some. This table holds over 150,000 clones, 79% found once. Sequenced input: PBMCs. These receptors were obtained from a girl aged 5 to 17 in good health and CMV-seropositive. The CDR3 runs from the conserved cysteine through the conserved F or W. D genes are given only for firm matches.

>TRBJ2-3|TRBV11-2|TRBD1
TGTGCCAGCAGCCTAGACAGGGGGCCGGCAGATACGCAGTATTTT
CASSLDRGPADTQYF
>TRBJ2-2|TRBV7-9|.
TGTGCCAGCAGCTTAGAGGGAGAGGGCACCTGGCGCGGGGAGCTGTTTTTT
CASSLEGEGTWRGELFF
>TRBJ2-5|TRBV11-3|.
TGTGCCAGCAGCTTGGGGCTCCAAGAGACCCAGTACTTC
CASSLGLQETQYF
>TRBJ1-4|TRBV4-3|.
TGCGCCAGCAGCCGACGTGCCGGGACAACTAATGAAAAACTGTTTTTT
CASSRRAGTTNEKLFF
>TRBJ2-4|TRBV6-1|.
TGTGCCAGCAGTCGACAGATACTAGCCAAAAACATTCAGTACTTC
CASSRQILAKNIQYF
>TRBJ1-1|TRBV11-3|TRBD1
TGTGCCAGCAGCCTAGGGACAGGGGGCAATACTGAAGCTTTCTTT
CASSLGTGGNTEAFF
>TRBJ2-1|TRBV11-3|.
TGTGCCAGCCGGGACTACAATGAGCAGTTCTTC
CASRDYNEQFF
>TRBJ1-1|TRBV11-2|.
TGTGCCAGCAGCTTAGAGCCTCAGGGGAGCTGGACTGAAGCTTTCTTT
CASSLEPQGSWTEAFF
>TRBJ2-3|TRBV19|TRBD1
TGTGCCAGCCGCCATAAAAAAGGGGGCCCCACAGATACGCAGTATTTT
CASRHKKGGPTDTQYF
>TRBJ1-2|TRBV18|.
TGTGCCAGCTCACCAAGCGGCTATGGCTACACCTTC
CASSPSGYGYTF
>TRBJ1-5|TRBV4-3|TRBD1
TGCGCCAGCAGCCAACCGGGACAGCTTAGCAATCAGCCCCAGCATTTT
CASSQPGQLSNQPQHF
>TRBJ1-2|TRBV9|TRBD1
TGTGCCAGCAGCACGGGGGCCGGGACAGCTAGCTACACCTTC
CASSTGAGTASYTF
>TRBJ2-5|TRBV5-4|.
TGTGCACTTAGGGGCGAGTGGGAGACCCAGTACTTC
CALRGEWETQYF
>TRBJ2-1|TRBV5-1|TRBD2
TGCGCCAGTTCAACCAACGCGGGGGGATTCAATGAGCAGTTCTTC
CASSTNAGGFNEQFF